What follows is one T cell receptor beta chain and its context. The data are from a study of blood T cell repertoires in COVID-19. The CDR3 has 15 amino acids. V lost 4 bases, J lost 9 bases, and 13 bases stayed unmatched. In germline, CDR1 is SGHTS, CDR2 YDEGEE. Generated by immunoSEQ multiplex PCR, the TCRdb table keeps only in-frame clones and is missing some. The table lists some 300,000 clones, over 75% of them singletons. Those who participated ranged in age from about 18 to 89 years and resided in roughly 26 US areas. The rearrangement uses TRBV5-8 and TRBJ1-5; 7 bases line up with TRBD1. The origin of this receptor is a woman in her 30s who had recovered from COVID-19. The specimen sequenced was PBMCs or T cells enriched from blood (not recorded which). This CDR3 reads CASSLGQAAVLPQHF. Here the CDR3 DNA reads TGTGCCAGCAGCCTAGGACAGGCCGCTGTATTGCCCCAGCATTTT.